Below, 23 T cell receptor beta chains from the same sample are listed, as sequenced in a study of human T cells and chemical hapten exposure. Time point reported: pre-sensitization, week 0. This sample's treatment: therapeutic diphenylcyclopropenone sensitization with weekly scalp DPC. From the RACE reads, TCRdb called clonotypes with MiXCR, one entry per CDR3 protein. The table records about 270,000 distinct CDR3 sequences, 7.5% to 8% of them present only once. The sample consisted of whole blood, taken in connection with sensitization to the hapten diphenylcyclopropenone (DPC). All receptors derive from a man aged 18 to 30 with alopecia areata. Some clones in this sample may be carry-over from other donors' samples.

This CDR3 reads CASSSGLVQETQYF. Written as DNA, the CDR3 is TGTGCCAGCTCTTCGGGACTCGTACAAGAGACCCAGTACTTC. V is TRBV7-9 and J is TRBJ2-5; TRBD2 might be the D (6 bases). In germline, CDR1 is SEHNR, CDR2 FQNEAQ (reference sequence). This CDR3 spans 14 amino acids. V lost 8 bases and J lost 2, with 15 bases in between.

At least ten counts were recorded for this clonotype. The chain couples TRBV7-2 to TRBJ2-5; TRBD2 might be the D (5 bases). The CDR3 runs to 15 residues. Germline V gene lookup returns CDR1 SGHTA and CDR2 FQGNSA. V was shortened by 5 bases and J by 1 base, with 14 bases between the two germline ends. CDR3 sequence (DNA): TGTGCCAGCAGCCGGAGGTTATGGATCCAAGAGACCCAGTACTTC. This codes for CASSRRLWIQETQYF.

This clonotype was detected a few times. The chain carries TRBV7-9 and TRBJ1-3, with 8 nucleotides matching TRBD1. Trimming took 4 bases from V and 4 from J; bases not matched to a gene: 15. CDR1 SEHNR and CDR2 FQNEAQ come from the germline V gene (reference sequence). CDR3 length: 18 amino acids. The CDR3 nucleotides are TGTGCCAGCAGCTCGTCAGGGGGCCGCAAAAAAATCGGAAACACCATATATTTT. Translating gives CASSSSGGRKKIGNTIYF.

The CDR3 loop reads CASRTGLSGKETQYF. The DNA for the CDR3 is TGTGCCAGCAGGACAGGGCTAAGCGGAAAAGAGACCCAGTACTTC. The chain joins TRBV27 to TRBJ2-5; the match to TRBD1 covers 7 bases. The junction had 10 bases not matched to a gene; V was cut back by 6 bases and J by 3 bases. This CDR3 comprises 15 residues. Germline V gene data show CDR1 as MNHEY and CDR2 as SMNVEV (reference sequence).

The chain combines TRBV20-1 with TRBJ1-5; D is unresolved. V was cut by 6 bases and J by 6 bases, with 12 bases left in between. This CDR3 has 12 residues. Per germline, CDR1 DFQATT and CDR2 SNEGSKA (reference sequence). CDR3 in amino acids: CSAKAGFQPQHF. The CDR3 nucleotides read TGCAGTGCCAAGGCGGGATTTCAGCCCCAGCATTTT.

There are a few counts of this clonotype. The chain joins TRBV24-1 to TRBJ2-7, with D possibly being TRBD2 (6 bases). Trimming cost V 5 bases and J 5 bases, with 21 bases left between them. This CDR3 region has 16 residues. The germline CDR1 and CDR2 sequences are KGHDR and SFDVKD. In nucleotides, the CDR3 is TGTGCCACCAGTGGCGCAGGGTTGGAGGGTGTCCACGAGCAGTACTTC. This gives the protein CATSGAGLEGVHEQYF.

The chain couples TRBV7-2 to TRBJ2-2; 10 bases align to TRBD2. This CDR3 region has 18 residues. J lost 5 bases, V lost 7 bases, and 16 bases had no gene match. Germline V gene sequence: CDR1 SGHTA, CDR2 FQGNSA. CDR3 sequence: CASITNPGLASRTGELFF. As DNA, the CDR3 is TGTGCCAGCATCACCAACCCGGGACTAGCGAGTAGGACCGGGGAGCTGTTTTTT.

This clonotype occurred a few times. This chain connects TRBV10-3 to TRBJ2-7, with 11 bases matching TRBD1. The germline V gene has CDR1 ENHRY and CDR2 SYGVKD. With V trimmed by 4 bases and J by 6 bases, 5 bases remained unmatched. The CDR3 is 14 residues long. The chain's CDR3 is CAISGGQGAFEQYF. As DNA, the CDR3 is TGTGCCATCAGTGGTGGACAGGGGGCATTCGAGCAGTACTTC.

J is TRBJ2-1 and V is TRBV5-1; D possibly uses TRBD1 or TRBD2 (5 bases each). This CDR3 comprises 15 residues. The germline V and J ends were trimmed by 4 bases and 4 bases, with 15 bases remaining between them. Germline CDR1 and CDR2: SGHRS and YFSETQ. DNA for the CDR3: TGCGCCAGCAGCCCGGAGTTGGGGGAATACAATGAGCAGTTCTTC. As protein: CASSPELGEYNEQFF.

This rearrangement joins TRBV15 to TRBJ2-7; the match to TRBD2 covers 7 bases. This CDR3 has 19 residues. Trimming cost V 0 bases and J 2 bases; bases outside gene matches: 16. Germline assignment: CDR1 LNHNV and CDR2 YYDKDF (reference sequence). As DNA, the CDR3 is TGTGCCACCAGCAGAGAGTGGGTAACTAGCGCTGTCGGACCCTACGAGCAGTACTTC. This encodes CATSREWVTSAVGPYEQYF.

Only a few counts were recorded for this clonotype. The rearrangement links TRBV5-1 to TRBJ1-2, with TRBD1 matching 7 bases. Looked up from germline, CDR1 is SGHRS and CDR2 is YFSETQ. The CDR3 is 16 residues long. With 4 bases clipped from V and 4 bases from J, the junction kept 13 bases outside the gene matches. The CDR3 loop is CASSPETGLGGYGYTF. DNA of the CDR3: TGCGCCAGCAGCCCCGAGACAGGGCTAGGCGGCTATGGCTACACCTTC.

Details on this clonotype: Germline and junction disagree at one end, which may indicate a read error. The chain recombines TRBV4-3 with TRBJ2-6; 9 nucleotides agree with TRBD2. The CDR3 totals 14 residues. CDR1 LGHNA and CDR2 YSLEER come from the germline V gene. Written as DNA, the CDR3 is TGCGCCAGCAGCAATCGCGGGGGGGACAACGTCCTGACTTTC. It translates to CASSNRGGDNVLTF.

Only a few counts were recorded for this clonotype. The chain uses TRBV9 and TRBJ2-5; D is perhaps TRBD2 (7 bases). V lost 4 bases and J 4 bases, leaving 17 bases between the germline ends. The CDR3 totals 15 residues. In germline, CDR1 is SGDLS, CDR2 YYNGEE. This CDR3 is CASSPYGGPVETQYF. The CDR3 DNA follows: TGTGCCAGCAGCCCCTACGGGGGGCCGGTAGAGACCCAGTACTTC.

This clonotype was detected ten times or more. This chain uses TRBV7-2 with TRBJ2-2; D is uncertain. From germline, CDR1 is SGHTA and CDR2 FQGNSA. This CDR3 spans 13 amino acids. V lost 7 bases, J lost 5 bases, and 11 bases lay in between. CDR3 coding DNA: TGTGCCAGCACCCTCCTTAGGACCGGGGAGCTGTTTTTT. It encodes CASTLLRTGELFF.

This clonotype occurred a few times. The chain combines TRBV11-2 with TRBJ1-1, with D possibly matching TRBD1 (6 bases). Germline V gene sequence: CDR1 SGHAT, CDR2 FQNNGV. The CDR3 extends over 16 amino acids. V shed 4 bases and J shed 2 bases, with 17 bases lying between them. The DNA for the CDR3 is TGTGCCAGCAGCTGGGCGGTAAAACAGGGAAACACTGAAGCTTTCTTT. It codes for CASSWAVKQGNTEAFF.

The chain recombines TRBV7-2 with TRBJ2-5, with TRBD2 as a possible D gene (6 bases). V dropped 0 bases and J dropped 1 base, with 9 bases sitting between them. From germline, CDR1 is SGHTA and CDR2 FQGNSA. The CDR3 loop spans 15 amino acids. The CDR3 reads CASSLAWDSQETQYF. CDR3 DNA sequence: TGTGCCAGCAGCTTAGCCTGGGACTCCCAAGAGACCCAGTACTTC.

The chain carries TRBV29-1 and TRBJ2-5, with a tentative D call TRBD1 (5 bases). Germline V gene lookup returns CDR1 SQVTM and CDR2 ANQGSEA. This CDR3 has 11 amino acids. Deletions cut 7 bases from V and 4 bases from J, with 10 bases between. This chain's CDR3 is CSAVRGETQYF. CDR3 coding DNA: TGCAGCGCCGTAAGGGGAGAGACCCAGTACTTC.

The chain carries TRBV6-2 or TRBV6-3 and TRBJ2-7, with D tentatively TRBD1 (7 bases). The CDR3 length is 15 residues. CDR1 is MNHEY and CDR2 is SVGEGT in the germline V gene. Trimming removed 0 bases from V and 5 bases from J, with 14 bases in between. DNA of the CDR3: TGTGCCAGCAGTTACTCGGCAGGGGGGAGGAACGAGCAGTACTTC. Translation gives CASSYSAGGRNEQYF.

This clonotype was recorded many times. This rearrangement joins TRBV7-2 to TRBJ2-2; TRBD2 is a possible D gene (7 bases). The CDR3 covers 15 residues. Per germline, CDR1 SGHTA and CDR2 FQGNSA. Trimming pared 7 bases from V and 5 bases from J, leaving 17 bases between. The CDR3 sequence: CASTPRGGRTGELFF. The DNA of the CDR3 is TGTGCCAGCACCCCTAGGGGGGGGCGGACCGGGGAGCTGTTTTTT.

This clonotype was observed a few times. At one end, the junction sequence differs from germline, possibly due to a read error. CDR3 in DNA: TGCAGTGTTAGAGGAGGTTTAGCCAAAAACATTCAGTACTTC. It specifies CSVRGGLAKNIQYF. The chain couples TRBV20-1 to TRBJ2-4; tentative D call: TRBD2 (5 bases). Per the germline V gene, CDR1 is DFQATT and CDR2 is SNEGSKA (reference sequence). This CDR3 has 14 residues.

This clonotype has ten or more counts. The genes are TRBV29-1 and TRBJ2-4; D ambiguous. CDR3 length: 15 amino acids. Germline V lookup: CDR1 SQVTM, CDR2 ANQGSEA. V was clipped by 4 bases and J by 0 bases, with 13 bases between them. CDR3 sequence reads: CSVAGLPAAKNIQYF. Written as DNA, the CDR3 is TGCAGCGTTGCCGGGTTACCGGCAGCCAAAAACATTCAGTACTTC. The full variable domain, in which reference TRBV29-1 and TRBJ2-4 provide the parts outside the CDR3, is SAVISQKPSRDICQRGTSLTIQCQVDSQVTMMFWYRQQPGQSLTLIATANQGSEATYESGFVIDKFPISRPNLTFSTLTVSNMSPEDSSIYLCSVAGLPAAKNIQYFGAGTRLSVL.

Many counts were recorded for this clonotype. The chain is built from TRBV9 and TRBJ1-1; D is unclear. This CDR3 contains 13 residues. Trimming removed 4 bases at V and 8 bases at J, with 15 bases between. Germline V gives CDR1 SGDLS, CDR2 YYNGEE. The CDR3 nucleotides are TGTGCCAGCAGCCCCTACTCATGGACGGAAGCTTTCTTT. It translates to CASSPYSWTEAFF.

This clonotype has only a few counts. This chain links TRBV12-3 or TRBV12-4 with TRBJ1-1; TRBD1 matches at 9 bases. This CDR3 is 15 amino acids long. J gave up 1 base and V 6 bases, and 6 bases lay outside the gene matches. This CDR3 is CASSVQGARNTEAFF. As DNA, the CDR3 is TGTGCCAGCAGCGTACAGGGGGCTCGGAACACTGAAGCTTTCTTT.